Presented here are 6 T cell receptor beta chains from one specimen sequenced in a study of blood T cell repertoires in COVID-19. TCRdb keeps only in-frame clones here, not all; method: immunoSEQ multiplex PCR. Among over 80,000 clones listed, around 90% were seen once. Sequencing used peripheral blood. These receptors were collected from a man between 70 and 80 years old with acute or convalescent COVID-19.

V gene TRBV3-1 (or the pseudogene TRBV3-2) combines with J gene TRBJ2-7; maybe TRBD2 (5 bases). Trimming left V 1 base short and J 0 bases short, with 10 bases between. CDR3 size: 15 residues. Germline values: CDR1 LGHDT, CDR2 YNNKEL (reference sequence). The CDR3 bases are TGTGCCAGCAGCCAAGCCGGAGGATTCTCCTACGAGCAGTACTTC. As protein: CASSQAGGFSYEQYF.

V usage is TRBV7-8 and J usage is TRBJ1-5, with TRBD1 matching 10 bases. Germline trimming cut 2 bases from V and 6 bases from J; bases unmatched to any gene: 10. Germline CDR1 is SGHVS and CDR2 is FQNEAQ. This CDR3 region has 17 residues. The CDR3 region is CASSLLPGQGIGQPQHF. In DNA, the CDR3 is TGTGCCAGCAGCTTACTACCGGGACAGGGGATCGGTCAGCCCCAGCATTTT.

This clone showed up just a few times. The chain employs TRBV4-1 and TRBJ2-5; the match to TRBD1 covers 8 bases. Trimming removed 8 bases from V and 2 bases from J; junction bases left unmatched: 4. The germline V gene has CDR1 MGHRA and CDR2 YSYEKL. The CDR3 extends over 13 amino acids. The CDR3 DNA is TGCGCCAGCCGCGGGACAGGTCAAGAGACCCAGTACTTC. It codes for CASRGTGQETQYF.

This sequence joins TRBV18 and TRBJ2-1; D perhaps matches TRBD2 (6 bases). Germline values: CDR1 KGHSH, CDR2 LQKENI. This CDR3 spans 15 amino acids. Between the trimmed V and J ends, which lost 2 bases and 0 bases, there was a span of 8 bases. CDR3 region: CASSPMEGSYNEQFF. The CDR3 bases are TGTGCCAGCTCACCAATGGAGGGCTCCTACAATGAGCAGTTCTTC.

V usage is TRBV11-2 and J usage is TRBJ1-6; 8 bases fit TRBD1. Germline values: CDR1 SGHAT, CDR2 FQNNGV. V trimming: 5 bases; J trimming: 10 bases; junction bases outside the gene matches: 13. The CDR3 has 16 residues. The CDR3 nucleotides are TGTGCCAGCAGCCCCAGAGCCGGACAGGGAAACTCACCCCTCCACTTT. Its translation is CASSPRAGQGNSPLHF.

The CDR3 DNA follows: TGTGCCAGCAGCTTAGGGGGGACTAGCGGAAGTTTCACAGATACGCAGTATTTT. It translates to CASSLGGTSGSFTDTQYF. The genes are TRBV11-3 and TRBJ2-3, with TRBD2 identical over 11 bases. The germline V gene encodes CDR1 SGHNT and CDR2 YENEEA. The CDR3 has 18 amino acids. V was pared by 1 base and J by 2 bases, with 8 bases of the junction left unmatched. The entire variable domain, with the rest obtained from reference TRBV11-3 and TRBJ2-3, is as follows: EAGVVQSPRYKIIEKKQPVAFWCNPISGHNTLYWYLQNLGQGPELLIRYENEEAVDDSQLPKDRFSAERLKGVDSTLKIQPAELGDSAVYLCASSLGGTSGSFTDTQYFGPGTRLTVL.